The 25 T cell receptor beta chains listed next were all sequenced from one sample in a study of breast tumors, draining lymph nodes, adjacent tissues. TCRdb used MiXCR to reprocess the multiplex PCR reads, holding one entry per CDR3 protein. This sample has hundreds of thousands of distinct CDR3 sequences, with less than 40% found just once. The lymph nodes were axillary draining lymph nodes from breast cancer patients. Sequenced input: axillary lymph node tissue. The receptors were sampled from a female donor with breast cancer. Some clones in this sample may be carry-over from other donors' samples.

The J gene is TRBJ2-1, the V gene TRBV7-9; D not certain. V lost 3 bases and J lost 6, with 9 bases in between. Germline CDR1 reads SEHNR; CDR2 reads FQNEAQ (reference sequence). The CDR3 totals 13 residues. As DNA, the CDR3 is TGTGCCAGCAGCTTCGGAGCGCCCAATGAGCAGTTCTTC. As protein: CASSFGAPNEQFF.

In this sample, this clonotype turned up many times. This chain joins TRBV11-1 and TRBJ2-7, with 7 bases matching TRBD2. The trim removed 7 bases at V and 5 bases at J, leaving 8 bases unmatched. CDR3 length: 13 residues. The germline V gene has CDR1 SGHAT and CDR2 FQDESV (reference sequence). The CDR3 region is CASNDKSGDEQYF. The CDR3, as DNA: TGTGCCAGCAACGACAAAAGCGGGGACGAGCAGTACTTC.

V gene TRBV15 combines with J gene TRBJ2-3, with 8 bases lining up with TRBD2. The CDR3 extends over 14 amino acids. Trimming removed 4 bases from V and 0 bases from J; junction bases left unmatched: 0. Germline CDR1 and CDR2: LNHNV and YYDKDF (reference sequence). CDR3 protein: CATSTSGSTDTQYF. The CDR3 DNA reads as TGTGCCACCAGCACTAGCGGGAGCACAGATACGCAGTATTTT.

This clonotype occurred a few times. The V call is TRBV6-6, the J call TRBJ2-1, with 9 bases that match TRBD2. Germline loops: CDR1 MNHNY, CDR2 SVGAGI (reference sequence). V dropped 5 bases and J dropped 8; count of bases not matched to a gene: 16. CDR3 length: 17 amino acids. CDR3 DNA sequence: TGTGCCAGCAGTCACGAGCGGGCGGGACTAGCTGACGATGAGCAGTTCTTC. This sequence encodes CASSHERAGLADDEQFF.

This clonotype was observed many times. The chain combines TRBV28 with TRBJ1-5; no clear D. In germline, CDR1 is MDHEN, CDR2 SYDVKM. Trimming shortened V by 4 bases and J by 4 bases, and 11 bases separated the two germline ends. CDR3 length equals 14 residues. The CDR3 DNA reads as TGTGCCAGCAGTTCCCCTGGAGGAAATCAGCCCCAGCATTTT. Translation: CASSSPGGNQPQHF. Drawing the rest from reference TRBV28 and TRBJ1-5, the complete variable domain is DVKVTQSSRYLVKRTGEKVFLECVQDMDHENMFWYRQDPGLGLRLIYFSYDVKMKEKGDIPEGYSVSREKKERFSLILESASTNQTSMYLCASSSPGGNQPQHFGDGTRLSIL.

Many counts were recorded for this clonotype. The DNA for the CDR3 is TGTGCCAGCAGCTTGGGGATTTACAGCTCCTACAATGAGCAGTTCTTC. This gives the protein CASSLGIYSSYNEQFF. V gene TRBV5-5 combines with J gene TRBJ2-1; D ambiguous. The CDR3 consists of 16 residues. Germline V gene lookup returns CDR1 SGHKS and CDR2 YYEKEE (reference sequence). Trimming left V 0 bases short and J 0 bases short, with 10 bases between.

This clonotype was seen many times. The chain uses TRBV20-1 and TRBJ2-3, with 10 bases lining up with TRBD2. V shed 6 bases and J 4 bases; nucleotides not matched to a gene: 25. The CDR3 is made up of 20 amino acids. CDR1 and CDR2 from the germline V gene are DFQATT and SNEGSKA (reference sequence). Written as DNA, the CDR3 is TGCAGTGCCCTCCACTTGACAGATAGACCTAGCGGGAGATGGGCAGATACGCAGTATTTT. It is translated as CSALHLTDRPSGRWADTQYF.

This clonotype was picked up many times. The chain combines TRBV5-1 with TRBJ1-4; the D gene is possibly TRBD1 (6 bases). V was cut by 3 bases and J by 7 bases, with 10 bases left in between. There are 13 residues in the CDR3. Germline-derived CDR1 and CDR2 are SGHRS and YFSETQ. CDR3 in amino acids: CASSSEGGEKLFF. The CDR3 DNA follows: TGCGCCAGCAGCTCGGAGGGGGGTGAAAAACTGTTTTTT.

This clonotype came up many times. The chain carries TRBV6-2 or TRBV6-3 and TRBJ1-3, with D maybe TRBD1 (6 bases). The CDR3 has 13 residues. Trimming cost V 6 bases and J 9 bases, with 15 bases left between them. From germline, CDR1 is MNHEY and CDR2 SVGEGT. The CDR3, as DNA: TGTGCCAGCAGCGACGGACAGATCGGCACCATATATTTT. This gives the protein CASSDGQIGTIYF.

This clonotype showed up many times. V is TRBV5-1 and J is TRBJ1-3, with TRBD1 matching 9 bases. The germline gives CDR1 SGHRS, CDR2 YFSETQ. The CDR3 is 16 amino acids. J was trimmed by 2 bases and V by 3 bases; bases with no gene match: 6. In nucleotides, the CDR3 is TGCGCCAGCAGCTCTGTAACAGGGGGCACTGGAAACACCATATATTTT. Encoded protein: CASSSVTGGTGNTIYF.

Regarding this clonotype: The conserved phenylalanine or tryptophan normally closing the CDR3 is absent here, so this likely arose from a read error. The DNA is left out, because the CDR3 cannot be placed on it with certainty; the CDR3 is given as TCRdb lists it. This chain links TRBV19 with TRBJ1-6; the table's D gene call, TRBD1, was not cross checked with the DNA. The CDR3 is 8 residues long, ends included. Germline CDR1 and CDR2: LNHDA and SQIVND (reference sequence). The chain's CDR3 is CASSPFFS.

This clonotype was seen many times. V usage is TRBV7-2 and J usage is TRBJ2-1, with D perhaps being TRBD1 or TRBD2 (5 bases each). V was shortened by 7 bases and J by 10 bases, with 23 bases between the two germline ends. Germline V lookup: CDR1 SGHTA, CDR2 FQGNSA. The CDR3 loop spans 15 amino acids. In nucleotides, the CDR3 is TGTGCCAGCACCATAAGGGGATCCGGGGTGGGCGAGCAGTTCTTC. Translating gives CASTIRGSGVGEQFF.

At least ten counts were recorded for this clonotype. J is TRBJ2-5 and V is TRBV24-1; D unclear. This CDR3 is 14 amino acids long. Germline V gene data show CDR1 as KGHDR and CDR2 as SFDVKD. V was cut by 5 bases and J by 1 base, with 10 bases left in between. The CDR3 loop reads CATSVQVGQETQYF. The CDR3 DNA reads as TGTGCCACCAGTGTCCAGGTCGGCCAAGAGACCCAGTACTTC.

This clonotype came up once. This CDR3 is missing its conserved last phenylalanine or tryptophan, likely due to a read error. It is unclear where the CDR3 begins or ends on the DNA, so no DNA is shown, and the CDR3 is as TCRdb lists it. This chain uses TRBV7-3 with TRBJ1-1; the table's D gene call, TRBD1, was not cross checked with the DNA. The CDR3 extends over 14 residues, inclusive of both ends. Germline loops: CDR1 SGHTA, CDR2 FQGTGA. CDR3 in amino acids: CASSYQQGNTEAFL.

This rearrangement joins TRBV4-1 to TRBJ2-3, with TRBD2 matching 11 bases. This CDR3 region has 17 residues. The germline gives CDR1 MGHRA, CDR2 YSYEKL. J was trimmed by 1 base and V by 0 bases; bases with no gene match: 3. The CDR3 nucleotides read TGCGCCAGCAGCCAAGACGGGACTAGCGGAGGCACAGATACGCAGTATTTT. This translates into CASSQDGTSGGTDTQYF.

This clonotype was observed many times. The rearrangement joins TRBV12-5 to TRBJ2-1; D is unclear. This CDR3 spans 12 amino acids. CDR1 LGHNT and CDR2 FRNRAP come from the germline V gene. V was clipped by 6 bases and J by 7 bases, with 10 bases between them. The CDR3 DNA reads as TGTGCTAGTGGCGCTACGTTAAATGAGCAGTTCTTC. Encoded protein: CASGATLNEQFF.

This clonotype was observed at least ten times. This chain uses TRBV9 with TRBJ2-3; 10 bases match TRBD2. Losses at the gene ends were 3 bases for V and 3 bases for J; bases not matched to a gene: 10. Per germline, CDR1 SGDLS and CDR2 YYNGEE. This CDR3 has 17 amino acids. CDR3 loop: CASSGVLAGEETDTQYF. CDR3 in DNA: TGTGCCAGCAGCGGGGTTCTAGCGGGGGAAGAAACAGATACGCAGTATTTT.

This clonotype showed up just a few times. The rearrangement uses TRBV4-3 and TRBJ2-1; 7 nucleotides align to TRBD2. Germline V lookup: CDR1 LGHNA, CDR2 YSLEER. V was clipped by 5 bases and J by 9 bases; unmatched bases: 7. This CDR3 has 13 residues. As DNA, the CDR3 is TGCGCCAGCAGCTTGGGCGGGAGCTTTGAGCAGTTCTTC. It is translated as CASSLGGSFEQFF.

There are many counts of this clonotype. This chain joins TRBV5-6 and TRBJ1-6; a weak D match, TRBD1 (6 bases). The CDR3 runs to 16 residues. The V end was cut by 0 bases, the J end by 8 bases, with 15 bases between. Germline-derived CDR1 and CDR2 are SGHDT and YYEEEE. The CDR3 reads CASSLGGRGIDSPLHF. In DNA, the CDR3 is TGTGCCAGCAGCTTGGGTGGCAGGGGTATCGATTCACCCCTCCACTTT.

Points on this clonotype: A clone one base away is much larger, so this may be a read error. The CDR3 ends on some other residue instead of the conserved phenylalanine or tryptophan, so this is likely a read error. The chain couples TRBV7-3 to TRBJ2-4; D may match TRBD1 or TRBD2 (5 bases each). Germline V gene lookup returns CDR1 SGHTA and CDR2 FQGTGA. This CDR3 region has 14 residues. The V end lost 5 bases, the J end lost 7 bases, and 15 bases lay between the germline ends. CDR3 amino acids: CASSQPGRDNIQYL. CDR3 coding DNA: TGTGCCAGCAGCCAACCGGGACGGGACAACATTCAGTACCTC.

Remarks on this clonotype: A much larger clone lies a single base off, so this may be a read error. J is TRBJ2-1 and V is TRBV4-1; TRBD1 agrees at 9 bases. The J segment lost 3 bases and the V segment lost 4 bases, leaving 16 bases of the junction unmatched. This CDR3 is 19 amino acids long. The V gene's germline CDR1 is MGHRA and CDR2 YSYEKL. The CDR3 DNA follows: TGCGCCAGCAGCCTGTTCCCGGGACAGGGCCCTCAGGACTACAATGAGCAGTTCTTC. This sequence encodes CASSLFPGQGPQDYNEQFF.

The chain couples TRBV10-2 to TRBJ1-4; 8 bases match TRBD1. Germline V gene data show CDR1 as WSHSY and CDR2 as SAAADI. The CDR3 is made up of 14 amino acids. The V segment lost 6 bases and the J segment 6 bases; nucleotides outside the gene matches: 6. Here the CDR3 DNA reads TGCGCCAGCAGGGGGACAGGCCGACATGAAAAACTGTTTTTT. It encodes CASRGTGRHEKLFF.

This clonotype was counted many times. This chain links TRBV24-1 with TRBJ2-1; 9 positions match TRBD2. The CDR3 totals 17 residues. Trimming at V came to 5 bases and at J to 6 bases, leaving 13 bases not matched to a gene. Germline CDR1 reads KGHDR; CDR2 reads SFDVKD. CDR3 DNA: TGTGCCACCAGTGTCGACACTAGCGGGCGTCATATCAATGAGCAGTTCTTC. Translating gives CATSVDTSGRHINEQFF.

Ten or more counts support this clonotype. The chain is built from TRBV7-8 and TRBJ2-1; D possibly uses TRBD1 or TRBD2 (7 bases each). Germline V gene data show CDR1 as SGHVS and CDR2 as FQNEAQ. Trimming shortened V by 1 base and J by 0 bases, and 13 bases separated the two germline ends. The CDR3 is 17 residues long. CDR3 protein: CASSLEGAGASYNEQFF. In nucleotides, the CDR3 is TGTGCCAGCAGCTTAGAGGGGGCGGGAGCCTCCTACAATGAGCAGTTCTTC. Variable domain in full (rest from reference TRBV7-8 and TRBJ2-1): GAGVSQSPRYKVAKRGQDVALRCDPISGHVSLFWYQQALGQGPEFLTYFQNEAQLDKSGLPSDRFFAERPEGSVSTLKIQRTQQEDSAVYLCASSLEGAGASYNEQFFGPGTRLTVL.

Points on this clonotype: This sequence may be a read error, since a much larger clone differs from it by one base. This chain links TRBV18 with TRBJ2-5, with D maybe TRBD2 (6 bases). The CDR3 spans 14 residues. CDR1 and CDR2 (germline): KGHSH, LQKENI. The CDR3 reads CASSPQGLSETQCF. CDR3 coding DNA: TGTGCCAGCTCACCTCAGGGACTTTCAGAGACCCAGTGCTTC.